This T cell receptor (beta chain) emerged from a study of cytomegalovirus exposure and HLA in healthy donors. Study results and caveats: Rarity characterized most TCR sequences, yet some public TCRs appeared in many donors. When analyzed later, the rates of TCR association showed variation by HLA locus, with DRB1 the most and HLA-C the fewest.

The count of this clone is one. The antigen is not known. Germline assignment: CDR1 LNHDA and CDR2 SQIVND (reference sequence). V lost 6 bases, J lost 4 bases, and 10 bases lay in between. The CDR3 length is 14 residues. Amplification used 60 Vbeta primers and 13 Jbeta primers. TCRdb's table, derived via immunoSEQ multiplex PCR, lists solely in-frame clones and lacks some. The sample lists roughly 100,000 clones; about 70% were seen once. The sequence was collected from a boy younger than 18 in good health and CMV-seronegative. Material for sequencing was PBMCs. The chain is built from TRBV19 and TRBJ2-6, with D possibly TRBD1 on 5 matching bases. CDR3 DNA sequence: TGTGCCAGTAGGCCAGGGCCCGGGGCCAACGTCCTGACTTTC. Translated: CASRPGPGANVLTF. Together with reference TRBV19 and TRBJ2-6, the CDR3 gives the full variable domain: DGGITQSPKYLFRKEGQNVTLSCEQNLNHDAMYWYRQDPGQGLRLIYYSQIVNDFQKGDIAEGYSVSREKKESFPLTVTSAQKNPTAFYLCASRPGPGANVLTFGAGSRLTVL.